One and the same sample provided the 15 T cell receptor beta chains below, sequenced in a study of CD8 T cells in ankylosing spondylitis. TCRdb analysed the 5' RACE reads with MiXCR anew, one entry per CDR3 protein. The sample carries under 300,000 distinct CDR3 sequences, roughly a tenth recorded once. The sample was blood, either unsorted or a sorted T cell fraction (not recorded which). These receptors originate from a male donor with ankylosing spondylitis or in good health (not recorded which).

Many counts were recorded for this clonotype. This rearrangement joins TRBV29-1 to TRBJ1-1; no reliable D call. Germline CDR1 and CDR2: SQVTM and ANQGSEA. The CDR3 contains 13 residues. Trimming shortened V by 3 bases and J by 1 base, and 9 bases separated the two germline ends. The CDR3 DNA reads as TGCAGCGTTGAGTTCTCCGGGAACACTGAAGCTTTCTTT. Encoded protein: CSVEFSGNTEAFF.

This clonotype was recorded at least ten times. This chain uses TRBV20-1 with TRBJ1-2; perhaps TRBD1 as D (5 bases). Trimming removed 4 bases from V and 3 bases from J, with 12 bases in between. The CDR3 has 13 residues. Germline assignment: CDR1 DFQATT and CDR2 SNEGSKA (reference sequence). CDR3 residues: CSAKWGVDYGYTF. The CDR3 DNA follows: TGCAGTGCTAAGTGGGGGGTGGACTATGGCTACACCTTC.

The chain is built from TRBV5-1 and TRBJ1-1; unclear D gene. CDR1 is SGHRS and CDR2 is YFSETQ in the germline V gene. The CDR3 covers 16 residues. Trimming removed 2 bases from V and 1 base from J, with 15 bases in between. The CDR3: CASSLVWGAKNTEAFF. CDR3 nucleotide sequence: TGCGCCAGCAGCTTAGTTTGGGGTGCGAAGAACACTGAAGCTTTCTTT.

The table lists this clonotype with many counts. The rearrangement uses TRBV7-9 and TRBJ2-2; 7 bases line up with TRBD2. The junction had 5 bases not matched to a gene; V was cut back by 11 bases and J by 5 bases. Germline lookup yields CDR1 SEHNR and CDR2 FQNEAQ (reference sequence). The CDR3 is 12 residues long. This chain's CDR3 is CASGGGTGELFF. CDR3 DNA: TGTGCCTCCGGCGGGGGAACCGGGGAGCTGTTTTTT.

In its sample, this clonotype was seen many times. The gene calls are TRBV21-1 and TRBJ1-5; the table's D call, TRBD1, was not checked against the DNA. TRBV21-1 is reported as a pseudogene. The CDR3 runs 13 residues. The CDR3 loop is CASTGQKEQPQHF. Written as DNA, the CDR3 is TGTGCCAGCACCGGACAGAAGGAGCAGCCCCAGCATTTT.

The chain is built from TRBV4-1 and TRBJ2-7; D not certain. Trimming pared 1 base from V and 6 bases from J, leaving 13 bases between. Germline lookup yields CDR1 MGHRA and CDR2 YSYEKL. CDR3 size: 14 residues. The CDR3 here is CASSQGSAGGEQYF. The CDR3 DNA reads TGCGCCAGCAGCCAAGGGTCCGCCGGCGGCGAGCAGTACTTC.

This clonotype was observed many times. The genes are TRBV3-1 and TRBJ2-5; TRBD2 agrees at 8 bases. There are 17 residues in the CDR3. The germline gives CDR1 LGHDT, CDR2 YNNKEL (reference sequence). Losses at the gene ends were 0 bases for V and 1 base for J; bases not matched to a gene: 7. The chain's CDR3 is CASSQETAGAFQETQYF. CDR3 nucleotides: TGTGCCAGCAGCCAAGAAACAGCGGGGGCCTTCCAAGAGACCCAGTACTTC.

This clonotype appeared many times. The chain joins TRBV5-1 to TRBJ1-1; D is uncertain. V was pared by 6 bases and J by 2 bases, with 23 bases between. From germline, CDR1 is SGHRS and CDR2 YFSETQ. The CDR3 has 17 residues. Here the CDR3 DNA reads TGCGCCAGCACCCTTTCGGCCGCCTGGACGACTAACACTGAAGCTTTCTTT. Translation: CASTLSAAWTTNTEAFF. The complete variable domain, with remaining parts taken from reference TRBV5-1 and TRBJ1-1, reads KAGVTQTPRYLIKTRGQQVTLSCSPISGHRSVSWYQQTPGQGLQFLFEYFSETQRNKGNFPGRFSGRQFSNSRSEMNVSTLELGDSALYLCASTLSAAWTTNTEAFFGQGTRLTVV.

This clonotype was seen only a few times. The gene calls are TRBV7-2 and TRBJ2-3; the match to TRBD2 covers 11 bases. Losses at the gene ends were 4 bases for V and 4 bases for J; bases not matched to a gene: 10. The CDR3 runs to 17 residues. Germline V CDR1 and CDR2: SGHTA, FQGNSA. CDR3 sequence reads: CASSSGGSGRVSDTQYF. As DNA, the CDR3 is TGTGCCAGCAGCTCTGGGGGTAGCGGGAGGGTTTCAGATACGCAGTATTTT.

This clonotype showed up many times. The V gene is TRBV30, the J gene TRBJ2-2; no clear D gene. Between the trimmed V and J ends, which lost 0 bases and 6 bases, there was a span of 5 bases. The CDR3 contains 12 residues. From germline, CDR1 is GTSNPN and CDR2 SVGIG (reference sequence). The CDR3 DNA is TGTGCCTGGAGTGTGGTAGCCGGGGAGCTGTTTTTT. Translating it yields CAWSVVAGELFF.

V is TRBV29-1 and J is TRBJ2-5; weak D call: TRBD2 (6 bases). V dropped 4 bases and J dropped 3 bases, with 12 bases sitting between them. CDR1 SQVTM and CDR2 ANQGSEA come from the germline V gene. This CDR3 is 13 amino acids long. This CDR3 is CSVAGTGEETQYF. The CDR3 nucleotides are TGCAGCGTTGCAGGGACTGGTGAAGAGACCCAGTACTTC.

This clonotype has ten or more counts. The chain uses TRBV27 and TRBJ2-7; TRBD1 agrees at 8 bases. Germline lookup yields CDR1 MNHEY and CDR2 SMNVEV (reference sequence). With V trimmed by 5 bases and J by 9 bases, 6 bases remained unmatched. CDR3 length: 12 amino acids. CDR3 in amino acids: CASSTTGGGQYF. The CDR3 coding sequence is TGTGCCAGCAGTACAACAGGGGGAGGGCAGTACTTC.

This clonotype occurred many times. The chain carries TRBV6-5 and TRBJ2-3; D gene ambiguous. CDR3 length: 11 residues. V was pared by 7 bases and J by 4 bases, with 6 bases between. Germline assignment: CDR1 MNHEY and CDR2 SVGAGI. The CDR3: CASKRADTQYF. The CDR3 DNA reads TGTGCCAGCAAGAGAGCAGATACGCAGTATTTT.

This chain uses TRBV29-1 with TRBJ1-1; D remains ambiguous. CDR3 size: 8 residues. CDR1 SQVTM and CDR2 ANQGSEA come from the germline V gene. Trimming removed 8 bases from V and 11 bases from J, with 9 bases in between. CDR3 coding DNA: TGCAGCATTAAGGAGGCTTTCTTT. Translating it yields CSIKEAFF.

This clonotype was observed many times. The rearrangement joins TRBV15 to TRBJ2-2; D not resolved. Germline lookup yields CDR1 LNHNV and CDR2 YYDKDF (reference sequence). The CDR3 covers 14 residues. V lost 3 bases, J lost 2 bases, and 7 bases lay in between. The DNA for the CDR3 is TGTGCCACCAGCAGGGACCCCAACACCGGGGAGCTGTTTTTT. Residues: CATSRDPNTGELFF.